The 10 T cell receptor beta chains below come from one sample, sequenced in a study of naive and memory T cell subsets. Findings of the study overall: Especially in CD8 cells, naive repertoires contained a few larger clonotypes, possibly CD45RA-re-expressing memory cells.

These receptors have no known antigen. Two oligonucleotides, mixed equimolar, formed the beta constant-region primer covering TRBC1 and TRBC2. Ligated cDNA was amplified by four rounds of PCR with nested alpha and beta constant-region primers and SP2. TCRdb fed the UMI-ligation and nested PCR reads into MiXCR, producing one record per CDR3 protein. The profile shows about 90,000 distinct CDR3 sequences, around 11% of them singletons. The source material was naive CD4+ T cells from blood. The source of these receptors is a human donor in good health.

The J gene is TRBJ2-2, the V gene TRBV21-1; the tabulated D call, TRBD1, remains unverified against the DNA. TRBV21-1 is a listed pseudogene. The CDR3 contains 15 residues. CDR3 DNA sequence: TGTGCCAGCAGCCCCCAGGACGAAGGGGCCGGGGAGCTGTTTTTT. This translates into CASSPQDEGAGELFF.

There are a few counts of this clonotype. This rearrangement joins TRBV2 to TRBJ2-3, with no clear D. V was pared by 0 bases and J by 2 bases, with 9 bases between. Per germline, CDR1 SNHLY and CDR2 FYNNEI. The CDR3 runs 15 residues. CDR3 protein: CASSEAGPLTDTQYF. Here the CDR3 DNA reads TGTGCCAGCAGTGAAGCTGGGCCCCTCACAGATACGCAGTATTTT.

The rearrangement uses TRBV28 and TRBJ1-5; TRBD1 might be the D (5 bases). V was trimmed by 3 bases and J by 7 bases, leaving 13 bases between them. This CDR3 is built from 14 residues. Germline assignment: CDR1 MDHEN and CDR2 SYDVKM. The CDR3 DNA sequence: TGTGCCAGCAGTTTCACAGGCACAAGCCAGCCCCAGCATTTT. It encodes CASSFTGTSQPQHF.

CDR3 nucleotides: TGTGCCACCAGTGAACTCGGTAGCGGGCTCTCCTACAATGAGCAGTTCTTC. Translated, it gives CATSELGSGLSYNEQFF. The rearrangement links TRBV24-1 to TRBJ2-1, with TRBD2 identical over 7 bases. Trimming cost V 4 bases and J 0 bases; bases outside gene matches: 8. This CDR3 is built from 17 residues. CDR1 is KGHDR and CDR2 is SFDVKD in the germline V gene.

The sample holds a few counts of this clonotype. V usage is TRBV2 and J usage is TRBJ1-1, with D tentatively TRBD1 (6 bases). Trimming removed 10 bases from V and 5 bases from J, with 23 bases in between. Looked up from germline, CDR1 is SNHLY and CDR2 is FYNNEI. The length of the CDR3 is 15 residues. This chain's CDR3 is CATSPESGEVTEAFF. The DNA for the CDR3 is TGTGCCACCTCTCCCGAGTCAGGGGAAGTAACTGAAGCTTTCTTT.

This clonotype showed up just a few times. V is TRBV6-2 or TRBV6-3 and J is TRBJ2-7, with 7 bases aligning to TRBD2. After removal of 6 bases from V and 6 bases from J, the junction contained 14 bases not matched to a gene. CDR1 and CDR2 (germline): MNHEY, SVGEGT. The CDR3 sequence is 15 residues long. The CDR3, as DNA: TGTGCCAGCAGAACCCAGCGGGGCGTAACAACCGAGCAGTACTTC. It yields the protein CASRTQRGVTTEQYF.

This chain connects TRBV11-1 to TRBJ1-4; TRBD1 is a possible D gene (5 bases). The CDR3 length is 17 residues. V was trimmed by 3 bases and J by 0 bases, leaving 14 bases between them. Germline V gives CDR1 SGHAT, CDR2 FQDESV (reference sequence). CDR3 region: CASSLGRQTTTNEKLFF. The DNA of the CDR3 is TGTGCCAGCAGCTTGGGGCGACAGACGACAACTAATGAAAAACTGTTTTTT.

This clonotype was detected a few times. V and J are TRBV7-6 and TRBJ2-1, with D perhaps given as TRBD1 or TRBD2 (6 bases each). The CDR3 consists of 15 residues. The V end was cut by 4 bases, the J end by 4 bases, with 14 bases between. Germline V gene lookup returns CDR1 SGHVS and CDR2 FNYEAQ. Here the CDR3 DNA reads TGTGCCAGCAGCTCCATCCGGGGGCCGTACAATGAGCAGTTCTTC. Translation: CASSSIRGPYNEQFF.

The chain has TRBV12-3 or TRBV12-4 and TRBJ1-2; D gene unclear. V was pared by 1 base and J by 6 bases, with 9 bases between. The CDR3 has 13 amino acids. DNA of the CDR3: TGTGCCAGCAGTTTAGATGGCAGAAATGGCTACACCTTC. This codes for CASSLDGRNGYTF.

There are a few counts of this clonotype. This chain links TRBV7-9 with TRBJ2-7, with D perhaps matching TRBD1 (5 bases). V lost 5 bases, J lost 3 bases, and 20 bases lay in between. The CDR3 runs to 16 residues. Germline V lookup: CDR1 SEHNR, CDR2 FQNEAQ (reference sequence). The CDR3 sequence: CASSPSPDRYSYEQYF. The CDR3 nucleotides read TGTGCCAGCAGCCCATCGCCCGACAGATATAGCTACGAGCAGTACTTC.